This passage covers 20 T cell receptor beta chains from one sample sequenced in a study of T cells in Graves' hyperthyroidism and ophthalmopathy. Amplification yielded TCR beta CDR3 regions, with RNA transcripts as the source. First-round RT-PCR of the TCR CDR3 relied on the HTBI primer set. TCRdb redid the calling of the multiplex PCR reads with MiXCR, one entry per CDR3 protein. The sample lists about 96,000 distinct CDR3 sequences, approximately 56% occurring once. The sequencing sample was made of blood. These receptor sequences come from a middle-aged woman with Graves' hyperthyroidism.

In this sample, this clonotype turned up a few times. The V call is TRBV4-3, the J call TRBJ2-7, with D possibly being TRBD2 (5 bases). Trimming removed 0 bases from V and 7 bases from J, with 13 bases in between. This CDR3 is built from 14 residues. CDR1 is LGHNA, CDR2 YSLEER, per germline. CDR3 sequence: CASSQEGIGEEQYF. The CDR3 DNA sequence: TGCGCCAGCAGCCAAGAGGGTATCGGGGAAGAGCAGTACTTC.

The rearrangement links TRBV19 to TRBJ1-2, with 8 bases aligning to TRBD1. Germline lookup yields CDR1 LNHDA and CDR2 SQIVND (reference sequence). The V and J ends lost 5 bases and 6 bases, in that order; junction bases with no gene match: 5. The CDR3 length is 13 residues. CDR3 protein: CASSFGTGHGYTF. DNA for the CDR3: TGTGCCAGTAGTTTCGGGACAGGCCATGGCTACACCTTC.

On this clonotype: A much larger clone lies one base from this, so it may be a read error. The final CDR3 position lacks the conserved phenylalanine or tryptophan, pointing to a likely read error. V is TRBV2 and J is TRBJ1-1; D perhaps matches TRBD1 (6 bases). V was shortened by 5 bases and J by 6 bases, with 19 bases between the two germline ends. The CDR3 runs 15 residues. Germline values: CDR1 SNHLY, CDR2 FYNNEI. The CDR3 is CASSFGGSRGAEAFL. The DNA for the CDR3 is TGTGCCAGCAGTTTTGGAGGGAGCAGGGGAGCTGAAGCTTTCCTT.

This clonotype was counted at least ten times. V gene TRBV20-1 combines with J gene TRBJ2-7; 7 nucleotides line up with TRBD1. Germline CDR1 reads DFQATT; CDR2 reads SNEGSKA (reference sequence). This CDR3 is built from 12 residues. CDR3 loop: CSLDRDPYEQYF. CDR3 DNA sequence: TGCAGCTTAGACAGGGACCCCTACGAGCAGTACTTC.

This clonotype was seen repeatedly, ten times or more. The J gene is TRBJ1-4, the V gene TRBV28; 8 bases match TRBD1. CDR3 length: 12 amino acids. V shed 10 bases, J shed 7 bases, and the junction held 5 bases outside the gene matches. Germline V gene data show CDR1 as MDHEN and CDR2 as SYDVKM. CDR3 coding DNA: TGTGCCACGACAGGGGTGGCTGAAAAACTGTTTTTT. Translated, it gives CATTGVAEKLFF.

The rearrangement uses TRBV2 and TRBJ2-5; 7 nucleotides agree with TRBD2. In germline, CDR1 is SNHLY, CDR2 FYNNEI. The V gene end was trimmed by 2 bases and the J gene end by 4 bases; junction bases not matched to a gene: 4. The CDR3 spans 14 residues. The CDR3 here is CASSELAVGETQYF. The CDR3 DNA is TGTGCCAGCAGTGAACTAGCGGTGGGAGAGACCCAGTACTTC. The entire variable domain, with the rest obtained from reference TRBV2 and TRBJ2-5, is as follows: EPEVTQTPSHQVTQMGQEVILRCVPISNHLYFYWYRQILGQKVEFLVSFYNNEISEKSEIFDDQFSVERPDGSNFTLKIRSTKLEDSAMYFCASSELAVGETQYFGPGTRLLVL.

The chain employs TRBV2 and TRBJ2-5, with unresolved D. V lost 4 bases and J 9 bases, leaving 15 bases between the germline ends. Germline V gene data show CDR1 as SNHLY and CDR2 as FYNNEI. There are 13 residues in the CDR3. CDR3 residues: CASSGNIVEPQYF. CDR3 bases: TGTGCCAGCAGTGGAAATATAGTGGAGCCCCAGTACTTC.

V is TRBV9 and J is TRBJ2-2; 9 positions match TRBD2. CDR1 SGDLS and CDR2 YYNGEE come from the germline V gene. The CDR3 runs to 18 residues. J lost 4 bases, V lost 4 bases, and 14 bases had no gene match. This CDR3 reads CASSPIRELAGVTGELFF. In DNA form, the CDR3 reads TGTGCCAGCAGCCCTATCAGAGAATTAGCGGGAGTCACCGGGGAGCTGTTTTTT.

This clonotype appeared once. The J gene is TRBJ2-6, the V gene TRBV7-9; D gene unclear. Germline loops: CDR1 SEHNR, CDR2 FQNEAQ (reference sequence). This CDR3 is built from 14 residues. V was shortened by 1 base and J by 16 bases, with 17 bases between the two germline ends. CDR3 loop: CASSLDFQRRGLTF. The CDR3 DNA sequence: TGTGCCAGCAGCTTAGACTTCCAGCGCCGTGGTCTGACTTTC.

For this clonotype: At one end, the junction sequence differs from germline, possibly due to a read error. The V gene is TRBV11-1, the J gene TRBJ2-7; a weak D match, TRBD2 (6 bases). CDR3 size: 12 residues. Germline CDR1 and CDR2: SGHAT and FQDESV (reference sequence). The DNA for the CDR3 is TGTGCCAGCAGCTTAGGGGGGGACGAGCAGCACTTC. Its protein is CASSLGGDEQHF.

Worth noting for this clonotype: One end of the junction varies from germline; a read error may be responsible. The V call is TRBV10-3, the J call TRBJ2-7; 7 bases agree with TRBD1. Germline V gene lookup returns CDR1 ENHRY and CDR2 SYGVKD. This CDR3 comprises 13 residues. The CDR3 loop is CASSRDRLCEQYF. The CDR3 region has the DNA TGTGCCAGCAGTCGGGACAGACTCTGCGAGCAGTACTTC.

This clonotype was counted ten times or more. The chain links TRBV6-5 to TRBJ1-2, with 12 bases identical to TRBD1. CDR3 length equals 15 residues. Trimming at V came to 8 bases and at J to 8 bases, leaving 12 bases not matched to a gene. Germline CDR1 and CDR2: MNHEY and SVGAGI. The CDR3 sequence: CASLPAGTGGAGYTF. CDR3 DNA: TGTGCCAGCCTTCCCGCCGGGACAGGGGGCGCGGGCTACACCTTC.

V and J are TRBV24-1 and TRBJ2-5; a possible D gene is TRBD2 (5 bases). The germline gives CDR1 KGHDR, CDR2 SFDVKD. Trimming pared 3 bases from V and 4 bases from J, leaving 14 bases between. The CDR3 is 15 residues long. CDR3 protein: CATSDPRPGGETQYF. The CDR3 nucleotides read TGTGCCACCAGTGATCCCCGCCCTGGAGGAGAGACCCAGTACTTC.

The chain uses TRBV7-2 and TRBJ1-6, with D maybe TRBD1 (6 bases). Germline CDR1 reads SGHTA; CDR2 reads FQGNSA. The CDR3 is 16 residues long. Deletions cut 5 bases from V and 7 bases from J, with 18 bases between. In DNA form, the CDR3 reads TGTGCCAGCAGCAGAACGCAGGGGTTCTACAATTCACCCCTCCACTTT. Protein sequence: CASSRTQGFYNSPLHF. Full variable domain (remainder filled in from reference TRBV7-2 and TRBJ1-6): GAGVSQSPSNKVTEKGKDVELRCDPISGHTALYWYRQSLGQGLEFLIYFQGNSAPDKSGLPSDRFSAERTGGSVSTLTIQRTQQEDSAVYLCASSRTQGFYNSPLHFGNGTRLTVT.

This clonotype was counted between two and nine times. The rearrangement uses TRBV5-1 and TRBJ1-5; 9 nucleotides line up with TRBD1. V shed 2 bases, J shed 8 bases, and the junction held 2 bases outside the gene matches. The length of the CDR3 is 13 residues. The germline CDR1 and CDR2 sequences are SGHRS and YFSETQ. The CDR3: CASSFRTGEPQHF. The CDR3 DNA reads as TGCGCCAGCAGCTTCAGGACAGGGGAGCCCCAGCATTTT. The full variable domain, in which reference TRBV5-1 and TRBJ1-5 provide the parts outside the CDR3, is KAGVTQTPRYLIKTRGQQVTLSCSPISGHRSVSWYQQTPGQGLQFLFEYFSETQRNKGNFPGRFSGRQFSNSRSEMNVSTLELGDSALYLCASSFRTGEPQHFGDGTRLSIL.

V and J are TRBV20-1 and TRBJ2-3; TRBD2 aligns across 7 bases. J was trimmed by 1 base and V by 3 bases; bases with no gene match: 7. The CDR3 contains 15 residues. CDR1 and CDR2 (germline): DFQATT, SNEGSKA (reference sequence). This CDR3 reads CSARDAGAGTDTQYF. The CDR3 nucleotides are TGCAGTGCTAGGGATGCGGGAGCAGGCACAGATACGCAGTATTTT.

The chain couples TRBV2 to TRBJ1-4, with 12 bases matching TRBD1. This CDR3 is built from 14 residues. The germline V gene encodes CDR1 SNHLY and CDR2 FYNNEI. V lost 6 bases, J lost 8 bases, and 4 bases stayed unmatched. The CDR3 DNA follows: TGTGCCAGCAGCTCTGGGACAGGGGGCGAAAAACTGTTTTTT. It codes for CASSSGTGGEKLFF.

CDR3 coding DNA: TGCAGTGCTAGAGTACAGGCAGATACGCAGTATTTT. It specifies CSARVQADTQYF. The V and J genes are TRBV20-1 and TRBJ2-3; tentatively, D is TRBD1 (5 bases). With 1 base removed from V and 4 bases from J, the gap between germline ends came to 6 bases. Germline V gene sequence: CDR1 DFQATT, CDR2 SNEGSKA (reference sequence). This CDR3 is 12 amino acids long.

This chain joins TRBV19 and TRBJ1-5; D is unresolved. Germline assignment: CDR1 LNHDA and CDR2 SQIVND (reference sequence). Trimming stripped 5 bases from V and 0 bases from J, with 11 bases between. The CDR3 length is 15 residues. The CDR3 coding sequence is TGTGCCAGTAGTGTAGGCGATCCTAGCAATCAGCCCCAGCATTTT. This translates into CASSVGDPSNQPQHF.

The chain has TRBV20-1 and TRBJ1-2; weak D call: TRBD1 (6 bases). The germline gives CDR1 DFQATT, CDR2 SNEGSKA (reference sequence). The CDR3 runs to 14 residues. Trimming removed 4 bases from V and 5 bases from J, with 17 bases in between. The CDR3 region has the DNA TGCAGTGCTAAGTCAGGGGATGAGGGTTATGGCTACACCTTC. Its translation: CSAKSGDEGYGYTF.